What follows describes a single T cell receptor (beta chain). Antigen unknown. The sequenced template was cDNA made from the entire isolated RNA. Assay used: immunoSEQ multiplex PCR; TCRdb lists only in-frame clones, some missing. Of 95,000 to 150,000 clones listed, roughly 17% were seen once; the top ten hold under 2.5%. Trimming stripped 4 bases from V and 7 bases from J, with 18 bases between. The CDR3 has 15 residues. Germline values: CDR1 SGHRS, CDR2 YFSETQ. Using CD45RO/CCR7/CD25/CD127/CD95/CD27, CD4+ naive, central memory, regulatory and stem cell-like memory cells were sorted. The sample is drawn from a study of beta chain features in type 1 diabetes. Findings and caveats of the study: Among all four CD4+ subsets, Type 1 diabetes patients had TCRB CDR3s that were moderately but significantly shorter. Highly expressing activated T cells could be over-counted with a cDNA template. Fewer junction insertions and more nucleotide deletions appeared in type 1 diabetes patients.

V usage is TRBV5-1 and J usage is TRBJ2-1, with a weak D call TRBD2 (6 bases). The sequencing input was central memory CD4+ T cells from blood. The receptor comes from a man younger than 45 with type 1 diabetes. CDR3 sequence: CASSPEGQSVNEQFF. The CDR3 nucleotides are TGCGCCAGCAGCCCGGAGGGGCAAAGCGTGAATGAGCAGTTCTTC.